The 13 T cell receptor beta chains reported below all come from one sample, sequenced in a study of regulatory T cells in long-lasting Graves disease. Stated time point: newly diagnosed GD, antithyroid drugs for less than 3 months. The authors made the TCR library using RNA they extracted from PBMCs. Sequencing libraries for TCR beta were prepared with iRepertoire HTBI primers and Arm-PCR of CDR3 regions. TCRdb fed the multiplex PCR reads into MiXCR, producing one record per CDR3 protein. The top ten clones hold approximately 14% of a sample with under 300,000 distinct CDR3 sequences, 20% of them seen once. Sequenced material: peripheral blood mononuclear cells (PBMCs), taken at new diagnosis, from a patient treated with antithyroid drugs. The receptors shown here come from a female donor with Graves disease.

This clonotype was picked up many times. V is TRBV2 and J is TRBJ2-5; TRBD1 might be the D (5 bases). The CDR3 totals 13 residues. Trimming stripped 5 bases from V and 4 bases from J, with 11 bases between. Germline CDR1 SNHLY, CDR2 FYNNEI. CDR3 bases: TGTGCCAGCAGTACCAGGGTTGTAGAGACCCAGTACTTC. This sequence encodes CASSTRVVETQYF.

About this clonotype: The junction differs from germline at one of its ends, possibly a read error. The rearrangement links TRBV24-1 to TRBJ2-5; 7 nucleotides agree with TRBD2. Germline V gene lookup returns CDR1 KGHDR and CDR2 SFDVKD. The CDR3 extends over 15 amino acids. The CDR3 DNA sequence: TGTGCCACCAGTAACCCGGGACTACACCAAGAGACCCAATACTTC. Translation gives CATSNPGLHQETQYF.

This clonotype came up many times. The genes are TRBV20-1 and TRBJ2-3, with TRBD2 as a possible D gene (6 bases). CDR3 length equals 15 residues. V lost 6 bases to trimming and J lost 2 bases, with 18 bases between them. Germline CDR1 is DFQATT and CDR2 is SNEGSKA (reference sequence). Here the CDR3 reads CSALTGAEFTDTQYF. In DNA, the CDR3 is TGCAGTGCCCTCACGGGAGCGGAGTTCACAGATACGCAGTATTTT.

CDR3 loop: CASNERAASGKNIQYF. DNA for the CDR3: TGTGCCAGTAATGAGAGGGCAGCGTCAGGCAAAAACATTCAGTACTTC. The rearrangement uses TRBV19 and TRBJ2-4, with TRBD2 as a possible D gene (5 bases). Per germline, CDR1 LNHDA and CDR2 SQIVND (reference sequence). Trimming removed 7 bases from V and 3 bases from J, with 19 bases in between. This CDR3 has 16 amino acids.

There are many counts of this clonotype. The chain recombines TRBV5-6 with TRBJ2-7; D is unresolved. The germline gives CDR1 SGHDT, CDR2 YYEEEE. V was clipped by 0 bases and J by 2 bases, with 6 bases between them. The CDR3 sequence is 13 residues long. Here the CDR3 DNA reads TGTGCCAGCAGCTTGGGTTCCACCTACGAGCAGTACTTC. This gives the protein CASSLGSTYEQYF.

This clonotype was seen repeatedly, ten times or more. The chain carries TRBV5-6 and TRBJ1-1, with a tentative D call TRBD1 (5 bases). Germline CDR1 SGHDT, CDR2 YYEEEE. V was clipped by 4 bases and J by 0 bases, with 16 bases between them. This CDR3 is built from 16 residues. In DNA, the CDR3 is TGTGCCAGCAGCACGGGGCTTAGGGGTGTGAACACTGAAGCTTTCTTT. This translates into CASSTGLRGVNTEAFF.

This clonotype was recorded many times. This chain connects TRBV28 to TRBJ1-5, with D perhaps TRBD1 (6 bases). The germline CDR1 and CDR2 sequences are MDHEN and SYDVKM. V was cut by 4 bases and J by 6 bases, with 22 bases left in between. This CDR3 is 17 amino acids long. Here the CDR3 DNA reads TGTGCCAGCAGTTCCCCCGGGACGAGGGGGGAACCTCAGCCCCAGCATTTT. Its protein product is CASSSPGTRGEPQPQHF.

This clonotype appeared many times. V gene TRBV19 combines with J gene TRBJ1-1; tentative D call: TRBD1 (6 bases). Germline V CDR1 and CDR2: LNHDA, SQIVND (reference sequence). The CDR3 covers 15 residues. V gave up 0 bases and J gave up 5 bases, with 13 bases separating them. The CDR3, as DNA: TGTGCCAGTAGTATAGAAGGGGGAACTGGGACTGAAGCTTTCTTT. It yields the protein CASSIEGGTGTEAFF.

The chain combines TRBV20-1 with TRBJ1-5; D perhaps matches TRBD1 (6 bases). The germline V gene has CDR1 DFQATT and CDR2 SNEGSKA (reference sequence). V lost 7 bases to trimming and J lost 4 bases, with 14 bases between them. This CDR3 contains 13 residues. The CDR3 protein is CSVLTQGNQPQHF. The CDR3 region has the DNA TGCAGTGTCCTGACGCAGGGGAATCAGCCCCAGCATTTT.

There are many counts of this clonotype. CDR3 sequence: CASSRSLQGAGDEQFF. The CDR3 bases are TGTGCCAGCTCCCGCTCACTCCAGGGGGCAGGGGATGAGCAGTTCTTC. The chain joins TRBV18 to TRBJ2-1, with TRBD1 identical over 8 bases. The CDR3 contains 16 residues. Germline CDR1 is KGHSH and CDR2 is LQKENI. Losses at the gene ends were 6 bases for V and 8 bases for J; bases not matched to a gene: 15.

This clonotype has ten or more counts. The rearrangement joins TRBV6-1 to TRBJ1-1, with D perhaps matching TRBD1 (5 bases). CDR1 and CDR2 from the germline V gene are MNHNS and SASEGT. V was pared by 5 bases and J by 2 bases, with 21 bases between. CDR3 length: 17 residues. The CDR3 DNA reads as TGTGCCAGCAGTACCGCGGGGAAAAGGGGCCTTAACACTGAAGCTTTCTTT. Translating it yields CASSTAGKRGLNTEAFF.

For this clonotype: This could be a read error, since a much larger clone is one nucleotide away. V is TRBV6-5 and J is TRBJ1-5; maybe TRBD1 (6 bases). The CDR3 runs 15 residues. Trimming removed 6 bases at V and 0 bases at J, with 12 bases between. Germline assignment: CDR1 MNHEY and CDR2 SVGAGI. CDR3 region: CASRDSLYSNQPQHF. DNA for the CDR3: TGTGCCAGCAGGGACAGCCTTTATAGCAATCAGCCCCAGCATTTT.

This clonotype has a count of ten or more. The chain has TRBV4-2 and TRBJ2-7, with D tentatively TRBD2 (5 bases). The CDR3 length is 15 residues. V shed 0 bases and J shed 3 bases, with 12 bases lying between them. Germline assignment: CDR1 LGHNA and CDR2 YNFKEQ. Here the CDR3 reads CASSQDGEGFYEQYF. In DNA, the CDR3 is TGTGCCAGCAGCCAAGATGGCGAGGGTTTCTACGAGCAGTACTTC.